The 18 T cell receptor beta chains reported below all come from one sample, sequenced in a study of CD8 T cells in Susac syndrome. Random-hexamer reverse transcription was applied to roughly 0.5 to 1 ug RNA. TCRdb processed the immunoSEQ multiplex PCR reads anew with MiXCR; each CDR3 protein has one entry. This table has 250,000 to 350,000 distinct CDR3 sequences, about 90% appearing once. Material for sequencing was CD4+ T cells from PBMCs. These receptors all stem from a human donor with multiple sclerosis.

Here the CDR3 DNA reads TGTGCCAGCAGTCCGGGACTAGCATCCTACAATGAGCAGTTCTTC. This codes for CASSPGLASYNEQFF. The rearrangement links TRBV12-3 or TRBV12-4 to TRBJ2-1; 9 positions agree with TRBD2. This CDR3 has 15 amino acids. With 5 bases clipped from V and 1 base from J, the junction kept 3 bases outside the gene matches.

This clonotype was counted once. The chain links TRBV5-1 to TRBJ2-1; 14 bases match TRBD2. In germline, CDR1 is SGHRS, CDR2 YFSETQ. J was trimmed by 4 bases and V by 4 bases; bases with no gene match: 7. The CDR3 extends over 17 amino acids. The CDR3 coding sequence is TGCGCCAGCAGCCTCGGACTAGCGGGGGGCCCATACAATGAGCAGTTCTTC. This codes for CASSLGLAGGPYNEQFF. The complete variable domain, with remaining parts taken from reference TRBV5-1 and TRBJ2-1, reads KAGVTQTPRYLIKTRGQQVTLSCSPISGHRSVSWYQQTPGQGLQFLFEYFSETQRNKGNFPGRFSGRQFSNSRSEMNVSTLELGDSALYLCASSLGLAGGPYNEQFFGPGTRLTVL.

The genes are TRBV7-2 and TRBJ2-7, with TRBD2 matching 7 bases. The CDR3 runs to 17 residues. Losses at the gene ends were 2 bases for V and 6 bases for J; bases not matched to a gene: 16. Germline CDR1 is SGHTA and CDR2 is FQGNSA. The CDR3 protein is CASSLYRLAGVESEQYF. CDR3 bases: TGTGCCAGCAGCTTATATCGTTTGGCGGGAGTCGAGTCCGAGCAGTACTTC.

The CDR3 protein is CASSQDFRETQYF. As DNA, the CDR3 is TGCGCCAGCAGCCAAGATTTTCGGGAGACCCAGTACTTC. The chain combines TRBV4-3 with TRBJ2-5; no definite D call. The CDR3 has 13 amino acids. The V gene's germline CDR1 is LGHNA and CDR2 YSLEER. Trimming shortened V by 0 bases and J by 5 bases, and 7 bases separated the two germline ends.

This clonotype has a single count. The rearrangement uses TRBV5-1 and TRBJ2-5, with unresolved D. The CDR3 is 16 amino acids. Germline assignment: CDR1 SGHRS and CDR2 YFSETQ. The V and J ends lost 0 bases and 0 bases respectively, with 12 bases between them. This CDR3 reads CASSLGGGTYQETQYF. The CDR3 coding sequence is TGCGCCAGCAGCTTGGGTGGTGGCACTTACCAAGAGACCCAGTACTTC. Drawing the rest from reference TRBV5-1 and TRBJ2-5, the complete variable domain is KAGVTQTPRYLIKTRGQQVTLSCSPISGHRSVSWYQQTPGQGLQFLFEYFSETQRNKGNFPGRFSGRQFSNSRSEMNVSTLELGDSALYLCASSLGGGTYQETQYFGPGTRLLVL.

The chain employs TRBV7-2 and TRBJ2-2; 7 bases match TRBD1. V was pared by 3 bases and J by 5 bases, with 3 bases of the junction left unmatched. There are 14 residues in the CDR3. Germline V gene lookup returns CDR1 SGHTA and CDR2 FQGNSA. This CDR3 is CASSFPQGTGELFF. The CDR3 DNA sequence: TGTGCCAGCAGCTTCCCACAGGGGACCGGGGAGCTGTTTTTT.

The rearrangement links TRBV20-1 to TRBJ2-5, with 9 bases lining up with TRBD2. The germline V gene encodes CDR1 DFQATT and CDR2 SNEGSKA (reference sequence). The V gene end was trimmed by 0 bases and the J gene end by 2 bases; junction bases not matched to a gene: 4. CDR3 length: 15 amino acids. CDR3 sequence: CSARDGTSPQETQYF. In nucleotides, the CDR3 is TGCAGTGCTAGAGATGGGACTAGCCCACAAGAGACCCAGTACTTC.

The CDR3 is CASSLARGAPDSEGKNIQYF. In nucleotides, the CDR3 is TGTGCCAGCAGCTTAGCCCGCGGAGCTCCCGATTCGGAAGGCAAAAACATTCAGTACTTC. The chain has TRBV7-2 and TRBJ2-4; no reliable D call. V lost 0 bases, J lost 3 bases, and 24 bases lay in between. CDR1 is SGHTA, CDR2 FQGNSA, per germline. The CDR3 length is 20 residues.

The chain employs TRBV5-1 and TRBJ2-7; 10 bases map to TRBD1. Germline CDR1 SGHRS, CDR2 YFSETQ. The CDR3 length is 18 residues. V shed 0 bases, J shed 5 bases, and the junction held 14 bases outside the gene matches. CDR3 nucleotides: TGCGCCAGCAGCTTGGGAATCCCGGGACAGGGGTATCAGAACGAGCAGTACTTC. Translating it yields CASSLGIPGQGYQNEQYF.

V usage is TRBV30 and J usage is TRBJ1-6, with D hard to call. From germline, CDR1 is GTSNPN and CDR2 SVGIG (reference sequence). CDR3 length: 12 amino acids. The V end was cut by 8 bases, the J end by 7 bases, with 12 bases between. CDR3 sequence reads: CATNDRNSPLHF. CDR3 nucleotide sequence: TGTGCCACTAACGACCGGAATTCACCCCTCCACTTT.

The chain is built from TRBV9 and TRBJ1-2; 8 bases align to TRBD1. CDR1 and CDR2 (germline): SGDLS, YYNGEE. V gave up 4 bases and J gave up 0 bases; unmatched junction bases: 5. The CDR3 has 15 amino acids. The CDR3 spells CASSSQGAANYGYTF. The CDR3 DNA sequence: TGTGCCAGCAGCTCGCAGGGGGCGGCTAACTATGGCTACACCTTC.

The chain links TRBV29-1 to TRBJ2-3, with D perhaps TRBD2 (5 bases). The CDR3 loop spans 13 amino acids. With 2 bases removed from V and 4 bases from J, the gap between germline ends came to 10 bases. Germline V gives CDR1 SQVTM, CDR2 ANQGSEA. The CDR3 nucleotides read TGCAGCGTTGAATCGGCGGGCTCAGATACGCAGTATTTT. Translating it yields CSVESAGSDTQYF.

J is TRBJ2-1 and V is TRBV10-1; no definite D call. The V gene's germline CDR1 is WNHNN and CDR2 SYGVQD (reference sequence). Deletions cut 0 bases from V and 5 bases from J, with 8 bases between. This CDR3 spans 14 amino acids. CDR3 in amino acids: CASSESWGNNEQFF. The CDR3 bases are TGCGCCAGCAGTGAGTCGTGGGGTAACAATGAGCAGTTCTTC.

The chain is built from TRBV27 and TRBJ2-3; D is unclear. There are 13 residues in the CDR3. Trimming cost V 7 bases and J 2 bases, with 10 bases left between them. From germline, CDR1 is MNHEY and CDR2 SMNVEV (reference sequence). The CDR3 DNA sequence: TGTGCCAGCAAGCAGCTCAACACAGATACGCAGTATTTT. Amino acids: CASKQLNTDTQYF.

V and J are TRBV6-1 and TRBJ2-3, with 10 bases identical to TRBD2. The CDR3 is 15 residues long. Germline assignment: CDR1 MNHNS and CDR2 SASEGT. The V segment lost 4 bases and the J segment 8 bases; nucleotides outside the gene matches: 9. CDR3 loop: CASSVAGGGRGTQYF. Written as DNA, the CDR3 is TGTGCCAGCAGTGTAGCGGGAGGAGGCCGGGGTACGCAGTATTTT.

This clonotype was detected only a few times. The rearrangement uses TRBV6-2 or TRBV6-3 and TRBJ2-7; D gene unclear. The CDR3 spans 11 residues. V lost 5 bases to trimming and J lost 5 bases, with 7 bases between them. CDR1 is MNHEY, CDR2 SVGEGT, per germline. CDR3 nucleotides: TGTGCCAGCAGTCCGCTTAACGAGCAGTACTTC. Amino acids: CASSPLNEQYF.

The chain has TRBV20-1 and TRBJ1-5, with 9 bases lining up with TRBD1. The CDR3 is 18 residues long. Germline V gives CDR1 DFQATT, CDR2 SNEGSKA (reference sequence). Trimming removed 1 base from V and 6 bases from J; junction bases left unmatched: 16. Here the CDR3 DNA reads TGCAGTGCTAGAGCGGGGACAGGGATCCTCCTTTACGCTCAGCCCCAGCATTTT. This sequence encodes CSARAGTGILLYAQPQHF.

This clonotype appeared a single time. V usage is TRBV20-1 and J usage is TRBJ2-3, with TRBD2 identical over 12 bases. V gave up 6 bases and J gave up 0 bases; unmatched junction bases: 7. This CDR3 has 16 amino acids. Germline loops: CDR1 DFQATT, CDR2 SNEGSKA (reference sequence). CDR3 nucleotide sequence: TGCAGTGCCACCCGACTAGCGGGGGATAGCACAGATACGCAGTATTTT. Protein: CSATRLAGDSTDTQYF.